This T cell receptor beta chain was identified in a study of cytomegalovirus exposure and HLA in healthy donors. It was with 60 Vbeta and 13 Jbeta primers that the PCR ran. Only in-frame clones appear in the TCRdb table, and some are missing; sequencing was by immunoSEQ multiplex PCR. The data hold some 200,000 clones, with over 65% observed a single time. The specimen was PBMCs. The TCR was taken from a boy under 10 years old in good health and CMV-seronegative.

CDR3 nucleotide sequence: TGTGCCAGCAGTGTGATGGTCGCCCGGGAGCAGTACTTC. Translated: CASSVMVAREQYF. The chain joins TRBV2 to TRBJ2-7; D remains ambiguous. The CDR3 is 13 amino acids. The germline CDR1 and CDR2 sequences are SNHLY and FYNNEI. Deletions cut 4 bases from V and 7 bases from J, with 14 bases between.